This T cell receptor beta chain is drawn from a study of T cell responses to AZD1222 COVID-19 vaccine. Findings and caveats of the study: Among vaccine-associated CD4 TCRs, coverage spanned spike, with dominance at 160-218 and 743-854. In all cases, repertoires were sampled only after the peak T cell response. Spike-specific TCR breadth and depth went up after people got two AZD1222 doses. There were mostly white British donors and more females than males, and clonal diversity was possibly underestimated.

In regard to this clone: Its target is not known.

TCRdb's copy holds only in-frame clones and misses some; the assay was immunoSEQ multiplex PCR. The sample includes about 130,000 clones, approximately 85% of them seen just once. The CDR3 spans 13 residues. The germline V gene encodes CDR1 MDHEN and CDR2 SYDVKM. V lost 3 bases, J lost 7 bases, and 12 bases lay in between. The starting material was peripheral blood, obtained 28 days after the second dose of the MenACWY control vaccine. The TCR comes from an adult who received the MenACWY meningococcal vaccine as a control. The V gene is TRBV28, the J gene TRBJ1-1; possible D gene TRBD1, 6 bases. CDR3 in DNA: TGTGCCAGCAGTTTCGGCGACAGGATTGAAGCTTTCTTT. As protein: CASSFGDRIEAFF.